Listed below are T cell receptor beta chains from one sample, sequenced in a study of OX40 agonist ivuxolimab in advanced cancers. Method: immunoSEQ multiplex PCR; TCRdb's copy keeps in-frame clones and lacks some. This table has 20,000 to 25,000 clones, roughly 90% appearing once. The starting material was CD4+ or CD8+ T cells sorted from blood, obtained in a trial of the OX40 agonist ivuxolimab. The receptors stem from an adult with an advanced solid tumor such as melanoma, head and neck, liver or kidney cancer. CDR3s include the opening cysteine and the closing phenylalanine or tryptophan. A D gene is named only where the DNA matches it firmly. Size is omitted from some rows. Given values are once, few, many or a class for expanded clones.

J gene	D gene	clone size	V gene	CDR3 DNA	CDR3 protein
TRBJ2-1	.	.	TRBV5-5	TGTGCCAGCAGCTCATGGATGGGGGGAGTAGGCAATGAGCAGTTCTTC	CASSSWMGGVGNEQFF
TRBJ2-7	.	few	TRBV6-5	TGTGCCAGCAGTGTTTTGGGGTTTAACGAGCAGTACTTC	CASSVLGFNEQYF
TRBJ1-1	.	large	TRBV27	TGTGCCAGCTTCGGGCTAGGGCGGAGGGCTTTCTTT	CASFGLGRRAFF
TRBJ1-1	.	.	TRBV4-3	TGCGCCAGCAGCCAAGATTCCTGGGACAAAGACACTGAAGCTTTCTTT	CASSQDSWDKDTEAFF
TRBJ1-1	.	.	TRBV4-3	TGCGCCAGCAGCCAAGATTACACAGGCTCCTGGGGAACTGAAGCTTTCTTT	CASSQDYTGSWGTEAFF
TRBJ2-5	.	.	TRBV11-3	TGTGCCAGCAGCTCCCTATCTAGCGCACAAGAGACCCAGTACTTC	CASSSLSSAQETQYF
TRBJ2-1	.	few	TRBV10-3	TGTGCCATCAGCAGATCCGAGGGTAGAAATGAGCAGTTCTTC	CAISRSEGRNEQFF
TRBJ1-2	TRBD1	.	TRBV4-1	TGCGCCAGCAGCGGTCGGGACAGGGGGCCTTATGGCTACACCTTC	CASSGRDRGPYGYTF
TRBJ1-1	.	.	TRBV21-1	TGTGCCAGCAGCAGACAGGGCTCAAGGGGGAACACTGAAGCTTTCTTT	CASSRQGSRGNTEAFF
TRBJ2-7	TRBD2	.	TRBV6-5	TGTGCCAGCGCGGGAGGGGGGTCCTACGAGCAGTACTTC	CASAGGGSYEQYF
TRBJ2-7	TRBD2	.	TRBV7-2	TGTGCCAGCAGCTTCGGACTAGCGGGAGGCCAGGGGTCCTACGAGCAGTACTTC	CASSFGLAGGQGSYEQYF
TRBJ2-7	.	.	TRBV11-2	TGTGCCAGCAGCTTAGCCCAGGGAGCGCTCTACGAGCAGTACTTC	CASSLAQGALYEQYF
TRBJ2-5	TRBD2	.	TRBV7-8	TGTGCCAGCAGCTTAGAGAGTAGCGGGAGGGGTGAGACCCAGTACTTC	CASSLESSGRGETQYF
TRBJ1-5	.	.	TRBV10-3	TGTGCCATCACGCAAGGTGGGAATCAGCCCCAGCATTTT	CAITQGGNQPQHF
TRBJ1-1	TRBD1	.	TRBV27	TGTGCCAGCCACGGACAGGGAAAACCTGAAGCTTTCTTT	CASHGQGKPEAFF
TRBJ2-1	.	.	TRBV9	TGTGCCAGCAGCGTTCGTGGGGATGAGCAGTTCTTC	CASSVRGDEQFF
TRBJ2-1	.	.	TRBV19	TGTGCCAGTAGTCCTCGGCCCTCCTACAATGAGCAGTTCTTC	CASSPRPSYNEQFF
TRBJ1-1	.	.	TRBV29-1	TGCAGCGTGGGAGGGCCTACTGAAGCTTTCTTT	CSVGGPTEAFF
TRBJ2-5	TRBD2	.	TRBV7-8	TGTGCCAGCAGCTTAGCGTGGGGACTAGCGGGACAAGAGACCCAGTACTTC	CASSLAWGLAGQETQYF
TRBJ1-1	.	.	TRBV29-1	TGCAGCGTTGTGGAGATGACTGAAGCTTTCTTT	CSVVEMTEAFF
TRBJ2-1	TRBD2	.	TRBV27	TGTGCCAGCAGTTTAGGGGGGGGCGGGAGGAATGAGCAGTTCTTC	CASSLGGGGRNEQFF
TRBJ2-1	.	.	TRBV27	TGTGCCAGCAGTTTGACTAGATCCGGCAATGAGCAGTTCTTC	CASSLTRSGNEQFF
TRBJ2-7	.	.	TRBV4-2	TGTGCCAGCAGCCCGGGTGTAGGGGATTACGAGCAGTACTTC	CASSPGVGDYEQYF
TRBJ1-2	TRBD1	.	TRBV9	TGTGCCAGCAGCGTGAGACAGGGTAATGGCTACACCTTC	CASSVRQGNGYTF
TRBJ2-1	.	.	TRBV11-3	TGTGCCAGCAGCACCAGGGGTTACAATGAGCAGTTCTTC	CASSTRGYNEQFF
TRBJ2-5	TRBD1	few	TRBV4-1	TGCGCCAGCAGCCAAGAGACGACAGGGGCGTTTGTAGAGACCCAGTACTTC	CASSQETTGAFVETQYF
TRBJ2-1	.	.	TRBV7-2	TGTGCCAGCAGCTTAAAGAATCCGGGACATCGCTACAATGAGCAGTTCTTC	CASSLKNPGHRYNEQFF
TRBJ1-4	.	.	TRBV28	TGTGCCAGCAGTCCCGAAGGGGAAAAACTGTTTTTT	CASSPEGEKLFF
TRBJ2-7	TRBD1	.	TRBV27	TGTGCCAGCAGTTTATCCGGGACAGGCCTCACCTACGAGCAGTACTTC	CASSLSGTGLTYEQYF
TRBJ2-1	.	.	TRBV9	TGTGCCAGCAGCGGGTACTCCTACAATGAGCAGTTCTTC	CASSGYSYNEQFF
TRBJ2-3	TRBD2	.	TRBV7-9	TGTGCCAGCAGCCCCGGGGCTAGCGGGAGAGCAGATACGCAGTATTTT	CASSPGASGRADTQYF
TRBJ2-3	TRBD2	.	TRBV14	TGTGCCAGCAGCTCTTTTTTGTCTTCAGGCACTAGCGGAGCTAGCACAGATACGCAGTATTTT	CASSSFLSSGTSGASTDTQYF
TRBJ2-6	TRBD2	.	TRBV29-1	TGCAGCGTACAGTCTAGCGGGGGTTCTGGGGCCAACGTCCTGACTTTC	CSVQSSGGSGANVLTF
TRBJ2-7	.	.	TRBV27	TGTGCCAGCTCCTCCCGGGATCTCTCCTACGAGCAGTACTTC	CASSSRDLSYEQYF
TRBJ2-7	.	once	TRBV7-2	TGTGCCAGCAGCTTAGACAGGTTTAGCTACGAGCAGTACTTC	CASSLDRFSYEQYF
TRBJ1-1	TRBD1	.	TRBV10-3	TGTGCCATCAGGAAGACAGGGGGCGAAGGTTTGAACACTGAAGCTTTCTTT	CAIRKTGGEGLNTEAFF